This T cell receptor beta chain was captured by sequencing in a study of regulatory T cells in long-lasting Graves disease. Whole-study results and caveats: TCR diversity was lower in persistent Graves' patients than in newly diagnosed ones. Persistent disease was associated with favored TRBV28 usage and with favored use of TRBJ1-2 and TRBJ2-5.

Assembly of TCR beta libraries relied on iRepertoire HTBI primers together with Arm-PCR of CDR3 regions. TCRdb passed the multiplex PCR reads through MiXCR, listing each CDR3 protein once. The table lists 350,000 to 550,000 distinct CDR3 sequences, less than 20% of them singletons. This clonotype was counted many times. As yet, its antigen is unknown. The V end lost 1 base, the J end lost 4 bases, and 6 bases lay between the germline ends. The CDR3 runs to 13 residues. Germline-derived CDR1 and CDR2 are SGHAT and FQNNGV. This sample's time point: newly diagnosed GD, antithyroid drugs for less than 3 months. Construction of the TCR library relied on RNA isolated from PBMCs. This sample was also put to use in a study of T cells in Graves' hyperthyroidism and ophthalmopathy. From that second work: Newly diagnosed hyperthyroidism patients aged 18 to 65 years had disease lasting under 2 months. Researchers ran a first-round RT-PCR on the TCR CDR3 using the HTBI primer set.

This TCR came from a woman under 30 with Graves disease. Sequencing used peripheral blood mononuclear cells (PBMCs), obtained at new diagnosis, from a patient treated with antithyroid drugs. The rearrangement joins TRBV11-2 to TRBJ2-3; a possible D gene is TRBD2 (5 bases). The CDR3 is CASSLGAADTQYF. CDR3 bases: TGTGCCAGCAGCTTAGGAGCGGCAGATACGCAGTATTTT. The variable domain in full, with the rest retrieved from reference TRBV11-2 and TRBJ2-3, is EAGVAQSPRYKIIEKRQSVAFWCNPISGHATLYWYQQILGQGPKLLIQFQNNGVVDDSQLPKDRFSAERLKGVDSTLKIQPAKLEDSAVYLCASSLGAADTQYFGPGTRLTVL.